These T cell receptor beta chains were read from a single sample in a study of OX40 agonist ivuxolimab in advanced cancers. Sequenced by immunoSEQ multiplex PCR; TCRdb stores in-frame clones only, minus some. This table holds some 70,000 clones, around 93% found once. Sequenced here: CD4+ or CD8+ T cells sorted from blood, sampled in a trial of the OX40 agonist ivuxolimab. All receptors come from an adult with an advanced solid tumor such as melanoma, head and neck, liver or kidney cancer. CDR3s include the opening cysteine and the closing phenylalanine or tryptophan. The D gene is left open where the match is weak. Clone size is not always given. Where it is, it says once, few, many or a class for expanded clones.

>TRBV29-1|.|TRBJ2-5|TRBD2
TGCAGCGTTGTTAGCGGGAGTGTGGTAGAGACCCAGTACTTC
CSVVSGSVVETQYF
>TRBV20-1|.|TRBJ2-1|.
TGCAGTGCTAGAGATGCCAATGAGCAGTTCTTC
CSARDANEQFF
>TRBV6-1|few|TRBJ2-3|.
TGTGCCAGCAGTCGGACGGCGAGCACAGATACGCAGTATTTT
CASSRTASTDTQYF
>TRBV6-5|.|TRBJ2-7|TRBD1
TGTGCCAGCAGTTTCGACAGGGGGCTCGGCGAGCAGTACTTC
CASSFDRGLGEQYF
>TRBV11-2|.|TRBJ2-2|.
TGTGCCAGCAGCTTAGTGGGTACTACAGCCACCGGGGAGCTGTTTTTT
CASSLVGTTATGELFF
>TRBV4-1|.|TRBJ2-7|TRBD2
TGCGCCAGCAGCCTAGGGACTAGCGGGCCCACCTACGAGCAGTACTTC
CASSLGTSGPTYEQYF
>TRBV5-8|.|TRBJ1-6|TRBD1
TGTGCCAGCAGCTTCGGGACAGCGGATAATTCACCCCTCCACTTT
CASSFGTADNSPLHF
>TRBV5-4|.|TRBJ2-2|.
TGTGCCAGCAGCCCTCGACAGGGTCGGGGGGTAAAGACCGGGGAGCTGTTTTTT
CASSPRQGRGVKTGELFF
>TRBV6-5|.|TRBJ1-2|TRBD1
TGTGCCAGCAGTTACTTCTCCAGGGGGGGAGGCTACACCTTC
CASSYFSRGGGYTF
>TRBV11-2|.|TRBJ2-2|.
TGTGCCAGCAGCTTGCTGAGGGACACCGGGGAGCTGTTTTTT
CASSLLRDTGELFF